A single sample is the source of the 26 T cell receptor beta chains below, sequenced in a study of T cells in Graves' hyperthyroidism and ophthalmopathy. RNA transcripts served as the template for amplifying TCR beta CDR3 regions. First-round RT-PCR of the TCR CDR3 relied on the HTBI primer set. One entry per CDR3 protein results from TCRdb running MiXCR on the multiplex PCR reads. The data hold 600,000 or so distinct CDR3 sequences, with 13% to 15% observed a single time. Sequencing was done on a sample of blood. These receptors all come from a woman aged 45-59 years with Graves' ophthalmopathy.

This clonotype was counted at least ten times. CDR3 residues: CASSLAQLSLRSQNEQFF. Written as DNA, the CDR3 is TGTGCCAGCAGTTTGGCCCAGCTATCTCTTCGTAGTCAGAATGAGCAGTTCTTC. This chain connects TRBV28 to TRBJ2-1; D remains ambiguous. CDR3 length: 18 amino acids. V dropped 3 bases and J dropped 7 bases, with 25 bases sitting between them. Per the germline V gene, CDR1 is MDHEN and CDR2 is SYDVKM.

This clonotype came up many times. The chain is built from TRBV7-3 and TRBJ2-2; TRBD1 is a possible D gene (5 bases). The CDR3 is 14 amino acids. Trimming shortened V by 7 bases and J by 4 bases, and 13 bases separated the two germline ends. Germline V lookup: CDR1 SGHTA, CDR2 FQGTGA. CDR3 nucleotides: TGTGCCAGCAAAAGGCAGGGCGGCACCGGGGAGCTGTTTTTT. Amino acid sequence: CASKRQGGTGELFF.

For this clonotype: With a much larger clone just one base away, this may be a read error. The rearrangement links TRBV28 to TRBJ2-7, with a tentative D call TRBD1 (6 bases). The CDR3 has 13 amino acids. Germline-derived CDR1 and CDR2 are MDHEN and SYDVKM. The CDR3 reads CASNTGSSYELYF. The CDR3 DNA sequence: TGTGCCAGCAACACAGGGTCCTCCTACGAGCTGTACTTC.

The chain couples TRBV5-1 to TRBJ2-3; 9 bases align to TRBD1. J lost 1 base, V lost 3 bases, and 6 bases had no gene match. The CDR3 consists of 16 residues. Germline V gene data show CDR1 as SGHRS and CDR2 as YFSETQ. The CDR3 protein is CASSYGQGPRTDTQYF. The CDR3 nucleotides read TGCGCCAGCAGCTACGGACAGGGGCCCCGCACAGATACGCAGTATTTT.

This clonotype appeared many times. This chain links TRBV12-3 or TRBV12-4 with TRBJ2-1; D unresolved. The CDR3 contains 13 residues. Trimming took off 6 bases at V and 1 base at J, with 7 bases between the two ends. The CDR3 reads CASRRLSYNEQFF. The CDR3 DNA reads TGTGCCAGCAGGCGACTTTCCTACAATGAGCAGTTCTTC.

Many counts were recorded for this clonotype. V gene TRBV6-6 combines with J gene TRBJ2-1, with 9 bases that match TRBD2. This CDR3 has 13 amino acids. With 2 bases clipped from V and 8 bases from J, the junction kept 1 base outside the gene matches. The germline CDR1 and CDR2 sequences are MNHNY and SVGAGI (reference sequence). This chain's CDR3 is CASSYGTSYEQFF. As DNA, the CDR3 is TGTGCCAGCAGTTACGGGACTAGCTATGAGCAGTTCTTC.

This clonotype was seen repeatedly, ten times or more. The chain combines TRBV7-8 with TRBJ1-5, with a tentative D call TRBD1 (5 bases). The CDR3 is 18 residues long. The V and J ends lost 1 base and 2 bases respectively, with 18 bases between them. Germline V gene sequence: CDR1 SGHVS, CDR2 FQNEAQ. CDR3 amino acids: CASSLVGFRGFGNQPQHF. The CDR3 region has the DNA TGTGCCAGCAGCTTAGTTGGTTTCCGGGGGTTCGGCAATCAGCCCCAGCATTTT.

This clonotype was recorded many times. J is TRBJ2-5 and V is TRBV11-2, with 11 bases identical to TRBD2. CDR3 length equals 17 residues. The J segment lost 3 bases and the V segment lost 1 base, leaving 7 bases of the junction unmatched. CDR1 and CDR2 (germline): SGHAT, FQNNGV. In nucleotides, the CDR3 is TGTGCCAGCAGCTTAGGTCTAGCGGGAGGTGTGGAAGAGACCCAGTACTTC. Amino acids: CASSLGLAGGVEETQYF.

On this clonotype itself: A much more abundant neighbour one base away suggests this may be a read error. The V and J genes are TRBV29-1 and TRBJ2-7; TRBD2 agrees at 7 bases. The ends lost 6 bases at V and 6 bases at J; junction bases unmatched: 11. The CDR3 runs to 13 residues. The V gene's germline CDR1 is SQVTM and CDR2 ANQGSEA. The CDR3 sequence: CSVPRTSGAEQYF. CDR3 DNA sequence: TGCAGCGTCCCCAGGACTAGTGGGGCCGAGCAGTACTTC.

This clonotype was detected only a few times. The chain recombines TRBV24-1 with TRBJ1-5, with unresolved D. The CDR3 runs 16 residues. V was clipped by 2 bases and J by 0 bases, with 10 bases between them. Germline V gives CDR1 KGHDR, CDR2 SFDVKD. CDR3: CATSDSPGDSNQPQHF. CDR3 coding DNA: TGTGCCACCAGTGATTCCCCTGGGGATAGCAATCAGCCCCAGCATTTT.

This clonotype has a handful of counts. This chain joins TRBV20-1 and TRBJ1-6, with D maybe TRBD1 (6 bases). Trimming took off 4 bases at V and 9 bases at J, with 28 bases between the two ends. This CDR3 contains 18 residues. Germline-derived CDR1 and CDR2 are DFQATT and SNEGSKA (reference sequence). CDR3 nucleotides: TGCAGTGCTATCACAGGGAACCTCAATCGGGGAAAATTTTCACCCCTCCACTTT. It is translated as CSAITGNLNRGKFSPLHF.

The table lists this clonotype with many counts. The chain links TRBV28 to TRBJ1-2; weak D call: TRBD1 (5 bases). Germline V gene lookup returns CDR1 MDHEN and CDR2 SYDVKM. There are 14 residues in the CDR3. V was pared by 6 bases and J by 5 bases, with 16 bases between. Here the CDR3 reads CASSPNRGAYGYTF. As DNA, the CDR3 is TGTGCCAGCAGCCCTAACAGAGGGGCATATGGCTACACCTTC.

In its sample, this clonotype was seen many times. The rearrangement joins TRBV7-8 to TRBJ1-4; 7 bases align to TRBD1. The trim removed 1 base at V and 4 bases at J, leaving 9 bases unmatched. CDR1 is SGHVS, CDR2 FQNEAQ, per germline. The CDR3 loop spans 17 amino acids. CDR3 bases: TGTGCCAGCAGCTTAGGACAGGGTCTACGACTTAATGAAAAACTGTTTTTT. It codes for CASSLGQGLRLNEKLFF.

The table lists this clonotype with a few counts. The V and J genes are TRBV7-2 and TRBJ2-7; TRBD1 or TRBD2 may be the D gene (5 bases each). V was pared by 4 bases and J by 3 bases, with 16 bases between. The CDR3 totals 15 residues. Germline V lookup: CDR1 SGHTA, CDR2 FQGNSA. For the CDR3, the DNA is TGTGCCAGCAGCTCGGGGCGCCGGCAAGGCTACGAGCAGTACTTC. It specifies CASSSGRRQGYEQYF. Full variable domain (outside the CDR3, taken from reference TRBV7-2 and TRBJ2-7): GAGVSQSPSNKVTEKGKDVELRCDPISGHTALYWYRQSLGQGLEFLIYFQGNSAPDKSGLPSDRFSAERTGGSVSTLTIQRTQQEDSAVYLCASSSGRRQGYEQYFGPGTRLTVT.

V usage is TRBV19 and J usage is TRBJ2-5, with 9 bases matching TRBD1. The CDR3 has 15 residues. The J segment lost 5 bases and the V segment lost 7 bases, leaving 11 bases of the junction unmatched. Germline V gene data show CDR1 as LNHDA and CDR2 as SQIVND (reference sequence). CDR3 sequence (DNA): TGTGCCAGTACGCAGGGACAGGGTGATCTGGAGACCCAGTACTTC. Translating gives CASTQGQGDLETQYF.

This clonotype has ten or more counts. This rearrangement joins TRBV11-2 to TRBJ2-1, with no clear D. V was shortened by 5 bases and J by 9 bases, with 14 bases between the two germline ends. The CDR3 covers 13 residues. Germline assignment: CDR1 SGHAT and CDR2 FQNNGV. Here the CDR3 DNA reads TGTGCCAGCAGCCCGAGGCTTGGCACTGAGCAGTTCTTC. Translation gives CASSPRLGTEQFF.

The chain uses TRBV25-1 and TRBJ2-1; TRBD1 is a possible D gene (5 bases). The germline gives CDR1 MGHDK, CDR2 SYGVNS. Trimming shortened V by 1 base and J by 7 bases, and 11 bases separated the two germline ends. The CDR3 is 14 residues long. The CDR3 loop is CASSEWGQGNEQFF. CDR3 DNA: TGTGCCAGCAGTGAATGGGGCCAAGGTAATGAGCAGTTCTTC. Looking up the rest from reference TRBV25-1 and TRBJ2-1 gives the full variable domain: EADIYQTPRYLVIGTGKKITLECSQTMGHDKMYWYQQDPGMELHLIHYSYGVNSTEKGDLSSESTVSRIRTEHFPLTLESARPSHTSQYLCASSEWGQGNEQFFGPGTRLTVL.

V is TRBV28 and J is TRBJ2-7, with TRBD2 identical over 11 bases. The CDR3 totals 16 residues. The germline V gene has CDR1 MDHEN and CDR2 SYDVKM. The ends lost 5 bases at V and 7 bases at J; junction bases unmatched: 13. DNA for the CDR3: TGTGCCAGCAGTCCAACTAGCGGGAGTGCACTAGGTGAGCAGTACTTC. Encoded protein: CASSPTSGSALGEQYF.

This rearrangement joins TRBV6-1 to TRBJ1-1, with no clear D. The germline CDR1 and CDR2 sequences are MNHNS and SASEGT. Trimming cost V 6 bases and J 0 bases, with 23 bases left between them. The CDR3 has 18 residues. CDR3 sequence reads: CASSPLVEPTAMNTEAFF. CDR3 DNA: TGTGCCAGCAGCCCCCTCGTTGAGCCCACGGCCATGAACACTGAAGCTTTCTTT.

This clonotype was observed a few times. The chain has TRBV9 and TRBJ2-7; D uncertain. CDR3 length equals 17 residues. Germline V lookup: CDR1 SGDLS, CDR2 YYNGEE. V was pared by 0 bases and J by 4 bases, with 20 bases between. CDR3 amino acids: CASSVGLALNSRYEQYF. The CDR3 DNA sequence: TGTGCCAGCAGCGTAGGACTGGCCCTAAATTCCCGTTACGAGCAGTACTTC.

The sample holds many counts of this clonotype. V gene TRBV20-1 combines with J gene TRBJ2-7, with a possible D match to TRBD1 (5 bases). This CDR3 is 14 amino acids long. In germline, CDR1 is DFQATT, CDR2 SNEGSKA (reference sequence). Trimming cost V 1 base and J 6 bases, with 16 bases left between them. The CDR3 loop is CSARARGNRIEQYF. CDR3 coding DNA: TGCAGTGCTAGAGCGAGAGGAAACAGGATCGAGCAGTACTTC.

This clonotype was observed many times. One end of the junction does not line up with germline, which may come from a read error. The chain couples TRBV20-1 to TRBJ2-1; either TRBD1 or TRBD2 may supply D (5 bases each). The V gene's germline CDR1 is DFQATT and CDR2 SNEGSKA (reference sequence). The CDR3 runs to 12 residues. The CDR3 here is CSARGTSNEQFF. The CDR3 DNA sequence: TGCAGTGCGAGAGGGACGAGCAATGAGCAGTTCTTC.

This clonotype occurred many times. The rearrangement links TRBV2 to TRBJ2-6; 10 nucleotides match TRBD1. With 10 bases clipped from V and 2 bases from J, the junction kept 8 bases outside the gene matches. There are 16 residues in the CDR3. CDR1 is SNHLY, CDR2 FYNNEI, per germline. This CDR3 reads CATMDRGLAGANVLTF. The CDR3 DNA is TGTGCCACAATGGACAGGGGGTTGGCTGGGGCCAACGTCCTGACTTTC.

The rearrangement joins TRBV5-1 to TRBJ2-7, with D tentatively TRBD1 (5 bases). The germline V gene encodes CDR1 SGHRS and CDR2 YFSETQ. The CDR3 runs to 14 residues. V lost 0 bases and J 3 bases, leaving 10 bases between the germline ends. CDR3 region: CASSLAAGIYEQYF. Written as DNA, the CDR3 is TGCGCCAGCAGCTTGGCCGCAGGGATCTACGAGCAGTACTTC.

The sample holds a few counts of this clonotype. The chain carries TRBV12-3 or TRBV12-4 and TRBJ1-5, with D tentatively TRBD1 (5 bases). The CDR3 has 15 residues. V was trimmed by 6 bases and J by 3 bases, leaving 15 bases between them. The CDR3 DNA sequence: TGTGCCAGCAGAAGAACAGGAGGCGACAATCAGCCCCAGCATTTT. The encoded protein is CASRRTGGDNQPQHF.

This clonotype was detected only a few times. The chain has TRBV6-8 and TRBJ2-5, with no clear D. The CDR3 runs 15 residues. CDR1 and CDR2 from the germline V gene are MNHGY and SAAAGT. Between the trimmed V and J ends, which lost 0 bases and 2 bases, there was a span of 10 bases. CDR3 nucleotides: TGTGCCAGCAGTTACTCGACTCTACCACAAGAGACCCAGTACTTC. Translation gives CASSYSTLPQETQYF.